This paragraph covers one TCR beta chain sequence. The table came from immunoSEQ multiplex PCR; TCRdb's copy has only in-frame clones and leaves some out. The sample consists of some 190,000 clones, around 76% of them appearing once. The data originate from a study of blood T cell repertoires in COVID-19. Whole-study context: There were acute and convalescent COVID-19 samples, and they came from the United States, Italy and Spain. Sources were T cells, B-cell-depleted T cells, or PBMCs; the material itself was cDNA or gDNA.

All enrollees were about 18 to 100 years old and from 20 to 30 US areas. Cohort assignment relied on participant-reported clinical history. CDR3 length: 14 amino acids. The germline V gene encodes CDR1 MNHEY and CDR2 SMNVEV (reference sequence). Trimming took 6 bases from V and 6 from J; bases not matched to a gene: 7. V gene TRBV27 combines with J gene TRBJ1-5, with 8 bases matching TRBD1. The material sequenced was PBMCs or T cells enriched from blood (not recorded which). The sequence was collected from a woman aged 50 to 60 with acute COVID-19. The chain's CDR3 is CASRGQGGSQPQHF. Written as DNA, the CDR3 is TGTGCCAGCAGAGGACAGGGTGGGTCTCAGCCCCAGCATTTT.